Listed below are T cell receptor beta chains from one sample, sequenced in a study of blood T cell repertoires in COVID-19. Repertoires were generated with immunoSEQ multiplex PCR, while TCRdb's copy carries only in-frame clones and drops some. Of 130,000 to 150,000 clones listed, around 81% are singletons. The specimen sequenced was peripheral blood. These receptors all come from a human donor in a cohort sampled during active COVID-19. Each CDR3 is given with its conserved first and last residue. The order of the fields is D gene, V gene, clone size, J gene, CDR3 DNA, CDR3 protein. D genes are given only for firm matches. Size is omitted from some rows. Given values are once, few, many or a class for expanded clones.

D gene: .; V gene: TRBV6-1; clone size: .; J gene: TRBJ2-7; CDR3 DNA: TGTGCCAGCAGTGAATGGGCCGGGGGCGAGCAGTACTTC; CDR3 protein: CASSEWAGGEQYF
D gene: .; V gene: TRBV6-2/TRBV6-3; clone size: .; J gene: TRBJ2-5; CDR3 DNA: TGTGCCAGCAGTTATATGCGGGGAGGAGAGACCCAGTACTTC; CDR3 protein: CASSYMRGGETQYF
D gene: .; V gene: TRBV28; clone size: .; J gene: TRBJ2-7; CDR3 DNA: TGTGCCAGCAGTAGGACAATCTACGAGCAGTACTTC; CDR3 protein: CASSRTIYEQYF
D gene: .; V gene: TRBV4-1; clone size: .; J gene: TRBJ1-2; CDR3 DNA: TGCGCCAGCAGCAAGGGGAGGGACTATGGCTACACCTTC; CDR3 protein: CASSKGRDYGYTF
D gene: TRBD2; V gene: TRBV19; clone size: .; J gene: TRBJ2-7; CDR3 DNA: TGTGCCAGTAGTAGAGATCTAGCGGGAGCTCCCTTTCCCTACGAGCAGTACTTC; CDR3 protein: CASSRDLAGAPFPYEQYF
D gene: .; V gene: TRBV18; clone size: .; J gene: TRBJ1-5; CDR3 DNA: TGTGCCACCTCGGGGGAGGGTGTGGGCAATCAGCCCCAGCATTTT; CDR3 protein: CATSGEGVGNQPQHF
D gene: .; V gene: TRBV5-4; clone size: .; J gene: TRBJ2-3; CDR3 DNA: TGTGCCAGCAGCTCCCCAGATTCCACAGATACGCAGTATTTT; CDR3 protein: CASSSPDSTDTQYF
D gene: .; V gene: TRBV7-8; clone size: .; J gene: TRBJ1-1; CDR3 DNA: TGTGCCAGCAGCTTACGGGATGGTGGCACTGAAGCTTTCTTT; CDR3 protein: CASSLRDGGTEAFF
D gene: .; V gene: TRBV20-1; clone size: .; J gene: TRBJ1-5; CDR3 DNA: TGCAGTGCTAGTACGGCCCTCCGGGGGGGTGCCAGCAATCAGCCCCAGCATTTT; CDR3 protein: CSASTALRGGASNQPQHF
D gene: .; V gene: TRBV20-1; clone size: .; J gene: TRBJ2-7; CDR3 DNA: TGCAGTGCCCTGGGCGTCGAGCAGTACTTC; CDR3 protein: CSALGVEQYF
D gene: TRBD2; V gene: TRBV6-6; clone size: .; J gene: TRBJ2-1; CDR3 DNA: TGTGCCAGCAGTACTCTAGCGGGAGGGATATACAATGAGCAGTTCTTC; CDR3 protein: CASSTLAGGIYNEQFF
D gene: .; V gene: TRBV27; clone size: .; J gene: TRBJ2-7; CDR3 DNA: TGTGCCAGCAGCCCAGACAGACCCTACGAGCAGTACTTC; CDR3 protein: CASSPDRPYEQYF
D gene: TRBD2; V gene: TRBV18; clone size: .; J gene: TRBJ2-1; CDR3 DNA: TGTGCCAGCTCACCGCCGGGACTAGGGGAGCAGTTCTTC; CDR3 protein: CASSPPGLGEQFF
D gene: .; V gene: TRBV7-9; clone size: .; J gene: TRBJ1-6; CDR3 DNA: TGTGCCAGCAGCCGAGCTAATAATTCACCCCTCCACTTT; CDR3 protein: CASSRANNSPLHF
D gene: .; V gene: TRBV3-1/TRBV3-2; clone size: .; J gene: TRBJ2-7; CDR3 DNA: TGTGCCAGCAGCCATGGAGCCTACGAGCAGTACTTC; CDR3 protein: CASSHGAYEQYF
D gene: .; V gene: TRBV6-5; clone size: .; J gene: TRBJ1-1; CDR3 DNA: TGTGCCAGCCGGAGGGAGGGTCGGTACACTGAAGCTTTCTTT; CDR3 protein: CASRREGRYTEAFF
D gene: .; V gene: TRBV7-9; clone size: .; J gene: TRBJ2-1; CDR3 DNA: TGTGCCAGCAGCCCCTTGGGACACCCTTTACAGTTCTTC; CDR3 protein: CASSPLGHPLQFF
D gene: TRBD2; V gene: TRBV9; clone size: .; J gene: TRBJ2-5; CDR3 DNA: TGTGCCAGCAGCGTAGGGGCTAGCGGGAGTGAGACCCAGTACTTC; CDR3 protein: CASSVGASGSETQYF
D gene: TRBD1; V gene: TRBV7-2; clone size: .; J gene: TRBJ2-7; CDR3 DNA: TGTGCCAGCAGCCCAGTCGGACAGGGGGATCCCTACGAGCAGTACTTC; CDR3 protein: CASSPVGQGDPYEQYF
D gene: .; V gene: TRBV20-1; clone size: .; J gene: TRBJ1-2; CDR3 DNA: TGCAGTGCTAGAGGTGGCCCTGTGTACACCTTC; CDR3 protein: CSARGGPVYTF
D gene: .; V gene: TRBV7-2; clone size: .; J gene: TRBJ2-2; CDR3 DNA: TGTGCCAGCAGCGCTCGAGGAGGGCTCGGGGAGCTGTTTTTT; CDR3 protein: CASSARGGLGELFF
D gene: TRBD1; V gene: TRBV4-3; clone size: few; J gene: TRBJ2-7; CDR3 DNA: TGCGCCAGCAGTCCATCGGGGACAGGGGCCTACGAGCAGTACTTC; CDR3 protein: CASSPSGTGAYEQYF
D gene: TRBD2; V gene: TRBV20-1; clone size: .; J gene: TRBJ2-7; CDR3 DNA: TGCAGTGCTAGTCCGCCCATACGGACTAGCGGGAGGGTAAAAAGCGCCCACGAGCAGTACTTC; CDR3 protein: CSASPPIRTSGRVKSAHEQYF
D gene: .; V gene: TRBV21-1; clone size: .; J gene: TRBJ2-3; CDR3 DNA: TGTGCCAGCAGCAAAGAGGAGGGGTCTAGCGGGAGAGATACGCAGTATTTT; CDR3 protein: CASSKEEGSSGRDTQYF
D gene: TRBD2; V gene: TRBV3-1/TRBV3-2; clone size: .; J gene: TRBJ2-5; CDR3 DNA: TGTGCCAGCAGCTTTTCCTCCCACGGGAGGGCCGGCGAGACCCAGTACTTC; CDR3 protein: CASSFSSHGRAGETQYF